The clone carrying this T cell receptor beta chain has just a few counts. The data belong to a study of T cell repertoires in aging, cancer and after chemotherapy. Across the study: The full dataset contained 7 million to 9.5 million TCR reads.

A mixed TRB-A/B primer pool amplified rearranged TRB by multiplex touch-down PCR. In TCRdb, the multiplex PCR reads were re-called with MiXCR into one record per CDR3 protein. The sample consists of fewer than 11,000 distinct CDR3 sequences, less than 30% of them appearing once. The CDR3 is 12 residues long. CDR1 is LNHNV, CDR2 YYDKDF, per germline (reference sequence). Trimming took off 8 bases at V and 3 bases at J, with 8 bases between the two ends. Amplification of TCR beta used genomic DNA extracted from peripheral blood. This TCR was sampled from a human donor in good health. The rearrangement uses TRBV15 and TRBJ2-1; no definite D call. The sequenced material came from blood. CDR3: CATGLIYNEQFF. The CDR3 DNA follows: TGTGCCACCGGGCTGATCTACAATGAGCAGTTCTTC.